Following are 30 T cell receptor beta chains from one sample sequenced in a study of OX40 agonist ivuxolimab in advanced cancers. Library generation was performed with the immunoSEQ multiplex PCR assay. TCRdb took over this immuneACCESS table, retaining in-frame rearrangements with V and J assigned. Such tables are incomplete; in checked studies, under half of the missing clones stem from an unresolved V gene, and the remainder is unexplained. The sample yields 79,000 or so clones; over 75% were counted once. The ten largest clones represent 0.61% of the sample. Material: CD4+ or CD8+ T cells sorted from blood, obtained in a trial of the OX40 agonist ivuxolimab. These TCRs come from an adult with an advanced solid tumor such as melanoma, head and neck, liver or kidney cancer.

The chain has TRBV2 and TRBJ2-2, with D possibly being TRBD2 (5 bases). Trimming cost V 6 bases and J 3 bases, with 14 bases left between them. This CDR3 is built from 15 residues. Germline loops: CDR1 SNHLY, CDR2 FYNNEI. Here the CDR3 reads CASSRGGDDTGELFF. The CDR3 nucleotides read TGTGCCAGCAGCCGCGGAGGAGACGACACCGGGGAGCTGTTTTTT.

The rearrangement links TRBV7-2 to TRBJ1-1, with TRBD1 as a possible D gene (6 bases). V gave up 1 base and J gave up 8 bases, with 8 bases separating them. The germline V gene encodes CDR1 SGHTA and CDR2 FQGNSA. This CDR3 is built from 12 residues. The CDR3 nucleotides are TGTGCCAGCAGCTTAGGCAGGGGAGAAGCTTTCTTT. As protein: CASSLGRGEAFF.

The chain has TRBV7-9 and TRBJ1-4; D gene uncertain. Germline V gives CDR1 SEHNR, CDR2 FQNEAQ (reference sequence). CDR3 length equals 15 residues. Between the trimmed V and J ends, which lost 3 bases and 3 bases, there was a span of 11 bases. The DNA for the CDR3 is TGTGCCAGCAGCTTGAAAGGAACAGCTAATGAAAAACTGTTTTTT. Amino acids: CASSLKGTANEKLFF.

The chain employs TRBV19 and TRBJ2-2; 7 bases map to TRBD2. Germline-derived CDR1 and CDR2 are LNHDA and SQIVND (reference sequence). The CDR3 contains 13 residues. DNA for the CDR3: TGTGCTAGTGGGGGGAGGGGCACCGGGGAGCTGTTTTTT. Amino acids: CASGGRGTGELFF. The full variable domain, in which reference TRBV19 and TRBJ2-2 provide the parts outside the CDR3, is DGGITQSPKYLFRKEGQNVTLSCEQNLNHDAMYWYRQDPGQGLRLIYYSQIVNDFQKGDIAEGYSVSREKKESFPLTVTSAQKNPTAFYLCASGGRGTGELFFGEGSRLTVL.

This clone appeared a single time. The chain is built from TRBV5-1 and TRBJ1-1; D ambiguous. With 0 bases removed from V and 0 bases from J, the gap between germline ends came to 12 bases. The CDR3 runs 16 residues. CDR1 and CDR2 from the germline V gene are SGHRS and YFSETQ. This CDR3 reads CASSLGAASMNTEAFF. The CDR3 DNA sequence: TGCGCCAGCAGCTTGGGTGCGGCCAGCATGAACACTGAAGCTTTCTTT. The full variable domain, completed using reference TRBV5-1 and TRBJ1-1, is KAGVTQTPRYLIKTRGQQVTLSCSPISGHRSVSWYQQTPGQGLQFLFEYFSETQRNKGNFPGRFSGRQFSNSRSEMNVSTLELGDSALYLCASSLGAASMNTEAFFGQGTRLTVV.

The J gene is TRBJ1-1, the V gene TRBV5-4; 10 positions agree with TRBD1. Germline trimming cut 3 bases from V and 10 bases from J; bases unmatched to any gene: 15. Germline-derived CDR1 and CDR2 are SGHNT and YYREEE (reference sequence). This CDR3 is built from 16 residues. The CDR3 spells CASSSTGTGATGGAFF. The CDR3 bases are TGTGCCAGCAGCTCAACCGGGACAGGGGCGACAGGAGGAGCTTTCTTT.

The chain couples TRBV13 to TRBJ2-2; D unclear. The germline V and J ends were trimmed by 5 bases and 5 bases, with 9 bases remaining between them. This CDR3 region has 13 residues. The germline V gene encodes CDR1 PRHDT and CDR2 FYEKMQ (reference sequence). CDR3 region: CASSLRGTGELFF. For the CDR3, the DNA is TGTGCCAGCAGCCTCCGAGGTACCGGGGAGCTGTTTTTT.

The V call is TRBV25-1, the J call TRBJ1-4, with D hard to call. This CDR3 spans 14 amino acids. Looked up from germline, CDR1 is MGHDK and CDR2 is SYGVNS. V was shortened by 2 bases and J by 3 bases, with 7 bases between the two germline ends. The DNA of the CDR3 is TGTGCCAGCAGTGAACAGAAGGCTAATGAAAAACTGTTTTTT. The encoded protein is CASSEQKANEKLFF.

The gene calls are TRBV5-1 and TRBJ1-2; 7 bases agree with TRBD1. The germline CDR1 and CDR2 sequences are SGHRS and YFSETQ. V lost 0 bases to trimming and J lost 7 bases; unmatched junction nucleotides: 12. The CDR3 consists of 16 residues. CDR3 coding DNA: TGCGCCAGCAGCTTGGGGACCGGACAGGCAAGGGGTGGCTACACCTTC. It translates to CASSLGTGQARGGYTF.

J is TRBJ2-5 and V is TRBV4-1; 14 bases line up with TRBD2. V was pared by 4 bases and J by 4 bases, with 2 bases of the junction left unmatched. Per the germline V gene, CDR1 is MGHRA and CDR2 is YSYEKL. The CDR3 covers 15 residues. CDR3 DNA: TGCGCCAGCAGCCTTGGGACTAGCGGGGGAGAGACCCAGTACTTC. Its protein product is CASSLGTSGGETQYF.

This chain links TRBV2 with TRBJ1-5, with D possibly matching TRBD1 (6 bases). Looked up from germline, CDR1 is SNHLY and CDR2 is FYNNEI. Between the trimmed V and J ends, which lost 6 bases and 1 base, there was a span of 13 bases. The CDR3 sequence is 15 residues long. The CDR3 region is CASRRRQESNQPQHF. The DNA for the CDR3 is TGTGCCAGCAGGCGACGACAGGAAAGCAATCAGCCCCAGCATTTT. The variable domain in full, with the rest retrieved from reference TRBV2 and TRBJ1-5, is EPEVTQTPSHQVTQMGQEVILRCVPISNHLYFYWYRQILGQKVEFLVSFYNNEISEKSEIFDDQFSVERPDGSNFTLKIRSTKLEDSAMYFCASRRRQESNQPQHFGDGTRLSIL.

The rearrangement joins TRBV14 to TRBJ1-2; D unclear. Deletions cut 0 bases from V and 8 bases from J, with 13 bases between. The CDR3 extends over 14 amino acids. Germline V gene lookup returns CDR1 SGHDN and CDR2 FVKESK. The CDR3 bases are TGTGCCAGCAGCCAAGAGGGGAGGCCGGGCGGCTACACCTTC. It encodes CASSQEGRPGGYTF.

This clone was seen only a few times. The chain couples TRBV30 to TRBJ1-5; weak D call: TRBD1 (5 bases). The germline V gene encodes CDR1 GTSNPN and CDR2 SVGIG (reference sequence). This CDR3 is built from 14 residues. The germline V and J ends were trimmed by 3 bases and 6 bases, with 15 bases remaining between them. For the CDR3, the DNA is TGTGCCTGGAGAGGGAAAGGGGCGATTCAGCCCCAGCATTTT. Protein product: CAWRGKGAIQPQHF.

The chain carries TRBV7-2 and TRBJ1-3; no definite D call. The V end was cut by 4 bases, the J end by 2 bases, with 9 bases between. Germline assignment: CDR1 SGHTA and CDR2 FQGNSA. The CDR3 has 14 residues. In nucleotides, the CDR3 is TGTGCCAGCAGCTCTTGGAAGGCTGGAAACACCATATATTTT. Amino acid sequence: CASSSWKAGNTIYF. Filled out from reference TRBV7-2 and TRBJ1-3, the complete variable domain reads GAGVSQSPSNKVTEKGKDVELRCDPISGHTALYWYRQSLGQGLEFLIYFQGNSAPDKSGLPSDRFSAERTGGSVSTLTIQRTQQEDSAVYLCASSSWKAGNTIYFGEGSWLTVV.

This chain joins TRBV20-1 and TRBJ1-5; D unresolved. There are 10 residues in the CDR3. The germline CDR1 and CDR2 sequences are DFQATT and SNEGSKA (reference sequence). CDR3 DNA sequence: TGCACCTCTTGCGGCCAGCCCCAGCATTTT. This gives the protein CTSCGQPQHF.

This chain connects TRBV9 to TRBJ2-1, with TRBD1 matching over 10 bases. CDR1 SGDLS and CDR2 YYNGEE come from the germline V gene. V shed 4 bases and J 4 bases; nucleotides not matched to a gene: 5. CDR3 length: 15 residues. CDR3 bases: TGTGCCAGCAGCTTCGGGACAGGGGATTACAATGAGCAGTTCTTC. Its protein is CASSFGTGDYNEQFF.

This chain connects TRBV27 to TRBJ2-7; D ambiguous. V was pared by 7 bases and J by 3 bases, with 19 bases between. Germline V gives CDR1 MNHEY, CDR2 SMNVEV (reference sequence). This CDR3 region has 15 residues. The CDR3 DNA reads as TGTGCCAGCACCCATCGGTCGGGCAGGAGCTACGAGCAGTACTTC. Protein product: CASTHRSGRSYEQYF.

This chain connects TRBV5-1 to TRBJ1-3; D gene unclear. Per the germline V gene, CDR1 is SGHRS and CDR2 is YFSETQ. CDR3 length: 16 residues. V dropped 0 bases and J dropped 3 bases, with 13 bases sitting between them. CDR3 in amino acids: CASSLAGSALGNTIYF. DNA for the CDR3: TGCGCCAGCAGCTTGGCCGGGTCGGCACTTGGAAACACCATATATTTT.

DNA of the CDR3: TGTGCCAGCAGCGAGGGGGCGAACTATGGCTACACCTTC. Translating gives CASSEGANYGYTF. The chain uses TRBV6-6 and TRBJ1-2, with 7 bases fitting TRBD1. The CDR3 consists of 13 residues. The trim removed 6 bases at V and 2 bases at J, leaving 3 bases unmatched. CDR1 MNHNY and CDR2 SVGAGI come from the germline V gene (reference sequence).

The rearrangement uses TRBV7-2 and TRBJ1-3, with D unresolved. Germline CDR1 SGHTA, CDR2 FQGNSA. This CDR3 comprises 15 residues. Trimming took off 1 base at V and 0 bases at J, with 7 bases between the two ends. This chain's CDR3 is CASSLVLTSGNTIYF. In DNA form, the CDR3 reads TGTGCCAGCAGCTTAGTGCTTACCTCTGGAAACACCATATATTTT.

This clone was observed a few times. The chain has TRBV5-1 and TRBJ2-5; 7 nucleotides match TRBD2. Germline V gene sequence: CDR1 SGHRS, CDR2 YFSETQ. The J segment lost 2 bases and the V segment lost 0 bases, leaving 7 bases of the junction unmatched. This CDR3 region has 16 residues. The CDR3 coding sequence is TGCGCCAGCAGCTTGGAACGGGGAGGGAGGCAAGAGACCCAGTACTTC. Encoded protein: CASSLERGGRQETQYF. The full variable domain, its missing parts supplied by reference TRBV5-1 and TRBJ2-5, is KAGVTQTPRYLIKTRGQQVTLSCSPISGHRSVSWYQQTPGQGLQFLFEYFSETQRNKGNFPGRFSGRQFSNSRSEMNVSTLELGDSALYLCASSLERGGRQETQYFGPGTRLLVL.

The V and J genes are TRBV29-1 and TRBJ2-5; TRBD1 matches at 12 bases. The ends lost 5 bases at V and 3 bases at J; junction bases unmatched: 4. CDR1 is SQVTM and CDR2 is ANQGSEA in the germline V gene. The CDR3 sequence is 14 residues long. CDR3 bases: TGCAGCGTTCCGGGACAGGGGGCAGAAGAGACCCAGTACTTC. Translated, it gives CSVPGQGAEETQYF.

V is TRBV5-4 and J is TRBJ1-2; D gene unclear. V was trimmed by 4 bases and J by 4 bases, leaving 14 bases between them. The CDR3 loop spans 14 amino acids. Germline loops: CDR1 SGHNT, CDR2 YYREEE (reference sequence). This CDR3 reads CASSLTDRAYGYTF. The CDR3, as DNA: TGTGCCAGCAGCCTAACCGACCGCGCCTATGGCTACACCTTC.

The rearrangement joins TRBV5-4 to TRBJ2-4; 7 bases agree with TRBD2. This CDR3 is 15 amino acids long. CDR1 is SGHNT, CDR2 YYREEE, per germline (reference sequence). Trimming removed 4 bases from V and 2 bases from J; junction bases left unmatched: 6. The CDR3 loop reads CASSPAGRTKNIQYF. CDR3 coding DNA: TGTGCCAGCAGCCCAGCGGGGCGGACCAAAAACATTCAGTACTTC.

CDR3 sequence reads: CASSRGAPGANVLTF. Written as DNA, the CDR3 is TGTGCCAGCTCCCGGGGGGCCCCTGGGGCCAACGTCCTGACTTTC. This rearrangement joins TRBV27 to TRBJ2-6; TRBD2 might be the D (7 bases). In germline, CDR1 is MNHEY, CDR2 SMNVEV (reference sequence). The CDR3 is 15 residues long. V was trimmed by 8 bases and J by 2 bases, leaving 13 bases between them. The full variable domain, its missing parts supplied by reference TRBV27 and TRBJ2-6, is EAQVTQNPRYLITVTGKKLTVTCSQNMNHEYMSWYRQDPGLGLRQIYYSMNVEVTDKGDVPEGYKVSRKEKRNFPLILESPSPNQTSLYFCASSRGAPGANVLTFGAGSRLTVL.

In this sample, this clone turned up many times. The V gene is TRBV6-5, the J gene TRBJ1-2, with D tentatively TRBD1 (5 bases). V lost 2 bases, J lost 2 bases, and 6 bases lay in between. Per germline, CDR1 MNHEY and CDR2 SVGAGI. The CDR3 runs to 13 residues. Written as DNA, the CDR3 is TGTGCCAGCAGTTACGACAGAAACTATGGCTACACCTTC. This codes for CASSYDRNYGYTF.

The rearrangement links TRBV7-2 to TRBJ2-7, with 15 positions matching TRBD2. The junction had 2 bases not matched to a gene; V was cut back by 5 bases and J by 3 bases. Germline lookup yields CDR1 SGHTA and CDR2 FQGNSA. The CDR3 loop spans 15 amino acids. DNA for the CDR3: TGTGCCAGCAGCGAGGGACTAGCGGGGGGCTACGAGCAGTACTTC. Translated: CASSEGLAGGYEQYF.

This clone has just a few counts. The V and J genes are TRBV18 and TRBJ2-5, with 10 bases fitting TRBD1. Germline lookup yields CDR1 KGHSH and CDR2 LQKENI. V trimming: 5 bases; J trimming: 6 bases; junction bases outside the gene matches: 6. This CDR3 is built from 14 residues. The CDR3 coding sequence is TGTGCCAGCTCAATCGGGACAGGGGAAAAGACCCAGTACTTC. It codes for CASSIGTGEKTQYF.

This clone appeared a single time. The chain links TRBV7-2 to TRBJ2-1, with TRBD2 identical over 8 bases. CDR1 and CDR2 from the germline V gene are SGHTA and FQGNSA. The CDR3 covers 15 residues. J gave up 6 bases and V 5 bases, and 9 bases lay outside the gene matches. The DNA of the CDR3 is TGTGCCAGCAGCATCGGGGGGGCCGGCTCCAATGAGCAGTTCTTC. Protein product: CASSIGGAGSNEQFF.

The J gene is TRBJ1-1, the V gene TRBV2, with D perhaps matching TRBD1 (6 bases). V lost 6 bases and J 5 bases, leaving 16 bases between the germline ends. Germline CDR1 SNHLY, CDR2 FYNNEI. The length of the CDR3 is 14 residues. The CDR3 reads CASRGQTGRTEAFF. CDR3 coding DNA: TGTGCCAGCAGAGGACAGACGGGACGGACTGAAGCTTTCTTT.